A selection of T cell receptor beta chains follows, all from one sample in a study of T-cell reconstitution after alpha-beta-depleted transplantation in children. TCRdb used MiXCR to reprocess the PCR reads, holding one entry per CDR3 protein. The repertoire includes some 26,000 distinct CDR3 sequences, about 18% of them detected once, and roughly 35% sits in the top ten. Here the sequenced sample was PBMCs, mostly from graft donor cells, taken 60 days after TCRalphabeta/CD19-depleted stem cell transplant. The receptors originated from a male patient between 2 and 15 years old who had a stem cell transplant for acute lymphoblastic leukemia, so the T cells may come from the graft donor. Each CDR3 is given with its conserved first and last residue.

V	J	CDR3
TRBV6-5	TRBJ2-7	CASSYTLGLEHEQYF
TRBV10-3	TRBJ1-1	CAISGQPNTEAFF
TRBV30	TRBJ2-7	CAWTNQYEQYF
TRBV7-9	TRBJ1-5	CASSGGGLNQPQHF
TRBV7-2	TRBJ2-5	CASSFPSATLQETQYF
TRBV25-1	TRBJ2-2	CASSDSNTGELFF
TRBV20-1	TRBJ2-1	CSARVGTGLAGGLMNEQFF
TRBV3-1	TRBJ1-2	CASSQSPPGQGSGYTF
TRBV15	TRBJ2-1	CATSRGDRPHNEQFF
TRBV28	TRBJ2-1	CASSFQKTSFPEQFF
TRBV20-1	TRBJ2-1	CSARDNRRGSSYNEQFF
TRBV5-6	TRBJ2-7	CASSLGAGTGGSEQYF
TRBV20-1	TRBJ2-7	CSVPGQGTYEQYF
TRBV4-2	TRBJ2-2	CASSQGWELFF
TRBV7-9	TRBJ1-3	CASIAVRVGNTIYF
TRBV4-1	TRBJ2-1	CASSHPGRAEYNEQFF
TRBV7-9	TRBJ2-5	CASSHGTSQETQYF
TRBV28	TRBJ1-6	CASSLWGSYNSPLHF
TRBV5-1	TRBJ2-5	CASSFTEETQYF
TRBV5-6	TRBJ2-2	CASRPGTGSLYTGELFF
TRBV6-1	TRBJ2-2	CASIPPGVGDAGELFF
TRBV2	TRBJ2-1	CASWGNEQFF
TRBV20-1	TRBJ1-1	CSASQPIPTTEAFF
TRBV27	TRBJ2-7	CASSLTGRGSSYEQYF
TRBV12-3/TRBV12-4	TRBJ1-3	CASIRVGDTIYF
TRBV20-1	TRBJ1-2	CSASSVGLGLGYTF
TRBV28	TRBJ2-6	CASSFAGLGANVLTF
TRBV12-3/TRBV12-4	TRBJ2-3	CASTLGPGPDTQYF
TRBV9	TRBJ1-2	CASSVDLGQIYGYTF
TRBV28	TRBJ2-7	CASSQSSGRPYEQYF
TRBV20-1	TRBJ2-2	CSAIGDSTGELFF
TRBV25-1	TRBJ1-1	CASSTTGDTEAFF
TRBV6-2/TRBV6-3	TRBJ1-2	CASTDSYGYTF
TRBV28	TRBJ2-1	CASSSAAGGIYNEQFF
TRBV21-1	TRBJ2-7	CASSTGLAGIEQYF
TRBV12-3/TRBV12-4	TRBJ2-7	CASSLTQGIDEQYF
TRBV3-1	TRBJ2-1	CASSPSSGGAIEQFF
TRBV3-1	TRBJ2-7	CASSRMTSSYEQYF
TRBV20-1	TRBJ2-7	CRGVGSYEQYF
TRBV27	TRBJ2-1	CASSLSGRWADEQFF
TRBV7-2	TRBJ2-7	CASSSRDRSYEQYF
TRBV7-9	TRBJ1-2	CASSLWPNGQSGYTF
TRBV28	TRBJ1-2	CASSRGQGYGYTF
TRBV4-3	TRBJ1-4	CASSLGGGTQEKLFF
TRBV20-1	TRBJ2-1	CSARGTGGLSHEQFF
TRBV29-1	TRBJ2-5	CSVGTSGTQETQYF
TRBV12-3/TRBV12-4	TRBJ2-1	CASSFVADPEDEQFF
TRBV6-5	TRBJ1-2	CATGVFDGYTF
TRBV7-6	TRBJ1-5	CASSLQINQPQHF
TRBV5-6	TRBJ2-1	CASSLYPSGTYNEQFF
TRBV5-1	TRBJ1-1	CASSPRAANTEAFF
TRBV7-2	TRBJ2-7	CASTTPAVSYEQYF
TRBV29-1	TRBJ1-1	CSVARGGGTEAFF